The entry below gives a single TCR beta chain sequence along with its context. Its target is unknown. Measured with immunoSEQ multiplex PCR; TCRdb has only the in-frame clones, and not every one. Here the sample spans approximately 64,000 clones, roughly 83% being singletons. This sample stems from a study of a mutant IDH1 vaccine in newly diagnosed glioma. Study background: Patients were started on vaccination 4-6 weeks after radiotherapy alone, or with temozolomide cycles.

Time point indicated: week 11, during vaccination. Each vaccine dose was 300 ug of mutant IDH1 20-mer peptide, with topical imiquimod. CDR1 is KGHSH and CDR2 is LQKENI in the germline V gene. Trimming shortened V by 8 bases and J by 0 bases, and 10 bases separated the two germline ends. The CDR3 runs 14 residues. The study's findings and limits: Pseudoprogression seemed unrelated to changes in top peripheral T cell clonotypes.

This clonotype originated in a woman between 45 and 60 years old with glioma. The gene calls are TRBV18 and TRBJ1-4, with D hard to call. The sequencing used PBMCs, collected from a glioma patient whose treatment included an IDH1 peptide vaccine. CDR3 DNA sequence: TGTGCCAGCCGAGCAACCTCAACTAATGAAAAACTGTTTTTT. Translated, it gives CASRATSTNEKLFF.